The clone carrying this T cell receptor beta chain was detected a few times. The data derive from a study of T cells after yellow fever vaccination. The CDR3 spans 14 residues. From germline, CDR1 is SGHTA and CDR2 FQGNSA. Trimming cost V 5 bases and J 3 bases, with 13 bases left between them. TCRdb redid the calling of the 5' RACE reads with MiXCR, one entry per CDR3 protein. The data contain fewer than 400,000 distinct CDR3 sequences, 9.5% to 12% of them singletons. The sequencing here drew on CD4+ T cells sorted from PBMCs, taken 45 days after the yellow fever booster vaccination. This TCR was recovered from a man aged 18-30 years who received the YFV17D yellow fever vaccine. This chain joins TRBV7-2 and TRBJ1-2; D is perhaps TRBD1 (6 bases). The DNA of the CDR3 is TGTGCCAGCAGCACGACGACAGGTGACTATGGCTACACCTTC. Its translation: CASSTTTGDYGYTF.